The T cell receptor beta chain described here comes from a study of blood T cell repertoires in COVID-19. Across the study: The study drew acute and convalescent COVID-19 samples from the United States, Italy and Spain. PBMCs, B-cell-depleted T cells, or T cells were the source of the cDNA or gDNA that made up the material.

Trimming removed 6 bases from V and 5 bases from J, with 14 bases in between. The germline V gene has CDR1 SNHLY and CDR2 FYNNEI. The CDR3 covers 14 residues. Authors' analysis steps: Estimated nucleated cell counts came from reference gene primer amplification. Profiled with immunoSEQ multiplex PCR; TCRdb holds only in-frame clones, not every one. The V and J calls and clone size come from that table; D and trimming were worked out from the DNA. The sample carries roughly 180,000 clones, roughly 80% recorded once. This TCR came from a woman younger than 45 with acute or convalescent COVID-19. Sequenced: peripheral blood. The V call is TRBV2, the J call TRBJ1-5; the D is unclear. In DNA, the CDR3 is TGTGCCAGCAGGGGAGCCCAGAGTTATCAGCCCCAGCATTTT. This encodes CASRGAQSYQPQHF.